The clone carrying this T cell receptor beta chain was counted a few times. V was cut by 1 base and J by 2 bases, with 7 bases left in between. Germline CDR1 and CDR2: LGHDT and YNNKEL (reference sequence). The CDR3 loop spans 14 amino acids. Original handling: It was from reference gene primer amplification that nucleated cell counts were estimated. Clones were sequenced by immunoSEQ multiplex PCR, and TCRdb holds only the in-frame ones, with some missing. From that table come the V and J calls and clone size; the DNA was used to work out D and trimming. The data show about 210,000 clones, with more than 85% seen just once and around 0.7% held by the top ten. The data stem from a study of blood T cell repertoires in COVID-19. Study context: Researchers got acute and convalescent COVID-19 samples from the United States, Italy and Spain.

The V call is TRBV3-1 (or the pseudogene TRBV3-2), the J call TRBJ2-3; D ambiguous. The sample comprised peripheral blood. This TCR derives from a man aged 40-55 years with acute or convalescent COVID-19. This CDR3 reads CASSQVAATDTQYF. CDR3 in DNA: TGTGCCAGCAGCCAAGTGGCGGCCACAGATACGCAGTATTTT.